The text below deals with one T cell receptor beta chain. The data were taken from a study of cytomegalovirus exposure and HLA in healthy donors. There are 15 residues in the CDR3. The germline V gene has CDR1 WNHNN and CDR2 SYGVQD (reference sequence). Unmatched junction bases numbered 6, after V lost 2 bases and J lost 5 bases. Primers included in the PCR were 60 Vbeta and 13 Jbeta primers. Sequencing was performed with immunoSEQ multiplex PCR; in TCRdb, only in-frame clones are kept and a portion is missing. The sample lists some 150,000 clones; 77% were seen once. This TCR derives from a woman in her 30s in good health and CMV-seronegative. The sequencing input was PBMCs. V usage is TRBV10-1 and J usage is TRBJ2-5; 9 nucleotides match TRBD2. In DNA, the CDR3 is TGCGCCAGCAGTGAGGCGGGGGGGGACTTGGAGACCCAGTACTTC. This codes for CASSEAGGDLETQYF.